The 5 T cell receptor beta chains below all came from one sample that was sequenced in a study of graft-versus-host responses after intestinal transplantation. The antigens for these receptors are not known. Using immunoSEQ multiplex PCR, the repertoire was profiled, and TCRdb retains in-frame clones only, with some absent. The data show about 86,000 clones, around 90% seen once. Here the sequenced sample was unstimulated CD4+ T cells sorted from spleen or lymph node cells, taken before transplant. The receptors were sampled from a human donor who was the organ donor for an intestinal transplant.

The CDR3 reads CASSLREGTEAFF. CDR3 bases: TGTGCCAGCAGCTTGAGGGAGGGAACTGAAGCTTTCTTT. The chain joins TRBV5-4 to TRBJ1-1; D is undetermined. V lost 1 base to trimming and J lost 5 bases, with 9 bases between them. This CDR3 contains 13 residues. Germline V gives CDR1 SGHNT, CDR2 YYREEE (reference sequence).

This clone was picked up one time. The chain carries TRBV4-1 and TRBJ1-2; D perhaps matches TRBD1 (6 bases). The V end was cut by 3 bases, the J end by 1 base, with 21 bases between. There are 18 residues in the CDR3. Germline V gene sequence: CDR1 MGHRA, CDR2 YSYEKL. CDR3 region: CASSQGAGGTPSNYGYTF. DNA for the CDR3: TGCGCCAGCAGCCAGGGGGCGGGTGGGACACCGAGTAACTATGGCTACACCTTC.

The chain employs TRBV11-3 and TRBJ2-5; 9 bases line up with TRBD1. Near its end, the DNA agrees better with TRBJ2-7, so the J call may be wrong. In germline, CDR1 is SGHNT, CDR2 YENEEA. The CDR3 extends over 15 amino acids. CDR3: CASSPGQGSSYEQYF. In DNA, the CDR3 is TGTGCCAGCAGCCCGGGACAGGGAAGCTCCTACGAGCAGTACTTC.

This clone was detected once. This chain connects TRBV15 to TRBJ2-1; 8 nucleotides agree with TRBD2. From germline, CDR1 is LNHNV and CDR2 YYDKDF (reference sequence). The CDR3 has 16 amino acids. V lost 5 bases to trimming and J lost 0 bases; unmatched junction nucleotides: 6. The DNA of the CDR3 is TGTGCCACCAGCGGGCCGGGGGGGAGCTCCTACAATGAGCAGTTCTTC. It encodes CATSGPGGSSYNEQFF.

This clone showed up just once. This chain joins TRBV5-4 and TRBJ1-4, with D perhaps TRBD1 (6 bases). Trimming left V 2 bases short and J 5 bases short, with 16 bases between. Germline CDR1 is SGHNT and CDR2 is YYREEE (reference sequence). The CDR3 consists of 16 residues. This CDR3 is CASSLGGARRNEKLFF. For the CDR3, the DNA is TGTGCCAGCAGCTTAGGGGGGGCCCGCCGGAATGAAAAACTGTTTTTT.